This TCR beta chain was found in a study of blood T cells in healthy people across ages. Regarding the study as a whole: The study found TCR beta diversity correlated strongly with naive T cell percentage. The unknown donor CMV status may have confounded expanded clonotype changes.

The authors ran a second PCR of about 6 to 11 cycles using a sample-barcoded 5' primer and a J-beta primer mix. Each CDR3 protein gets one entry after TCRdb re-called the 5' RACE reads with MiXCR. Of approximately 800,000 distinct CDR3 sequences listed, about 42% are singletons. A note on this clonotype: Its specificity is unknown.

Sequenced material: blood. The receptor was derived from an elderly man in good health.

CDR3 nucleotides: TGTGCCAGCAGTGGCGATACTAGGGGTAACAATGAGCAGTTCTTC. Its protein product is CASSGDTRGNNEQFF. The chain combines TRBV25-1 with TRBJ2-1; D possibly matches TRBD1 or TRBD2 (5 bases each). V was shortened by 4 bases and J by 5 bases, with 15 bases between the two germline ends. Germline-derived CDR1 and CDR2 are MGHDK and SYGVNS. CDR3 size: 15 residues.